These 22 T cell receptor beta chains share one sample of origin, sequenced in a study of shared clonotypes between healthy human individuals. Generated by immunoSEQ multiplex PCR, the TCRdb table keeps only in-frame clones and is missing some. The data contain over a million clones, about 98.5% of them singletons. Sequences were obtained from naive CD4+ T cells sorted from blood. Subset in this sample: CD45RA+ positively selected. The receptors stem from a man aged 25-45 years in good health.

The V call is TRBV18, the J call TRBJ1-2; D gene unclear. The V gene lost 0 bases and the J gene lost 7 bases, with 18 bases spanning the gap. This CDR3 region has 16 residues. In germline, CDR1 is KGHSH, CDR2 LQKENI. The CDR3 sequence: CASSPPGLWGESGYTF. The CDR3 DNA sequence: TGTGCCAGCTCACCACCTGGCCTTTGGGGTGAGTCTGGCTACACCTTC.

The count of this clone is one. The chain links TRBV28 to TRBJ2-3; 9 nucleotides agree with TRBD2. This CDR3 is built from 14 residues. With V trimmed by 6 bases and J by 3 bases, 4 bases remained unmatched. Germline values: CDR1 MDHEN, CDR2 SYDVKM. The DNA for the CDR3 is TGTGCCAGCAGGATAGCGGGAGCTACAGATACGCAGTATTTT. The encoded protein is CASRIAGATDTQYF. Filled out from reference TRBV28 and TRBJ2-3, the complete variable domain reads DVKVTQSSRYLVKRTGEKVFLECVQDMDHENMFWYRQDPGLGLRLIYFSYDVKMKEKGDIPEGYSVSREKKERFSLILESASTNQTSMYLCASRIAGATDTQYFGPGTRLTVL.

This sequence joins TRBV19 and TRBJ2-2; D unclear. Trimming removed 5 bases at V and 7 bases at J, with 5 bases between. The CDR3 is made up of 11 amino acids. From germline, CDR1 is LNHDA and CDR2 SQIVND (reference sequence). DNA for the CDR3: TGTGCCAGTAGTGATGTCGGGGAGCTGTTTTTT. This sequence encodes CASSDVGELFF.

As regards this clone: Other DNA sequences from this sample encode an identical CDR3 as well. The chain couples TRBV2 to TRBJ1-5; 10 bases line up with TRBD1. This CDR3 contains 14 residues. Per the germline V gene, CDR1 is SNHLY and CDR2 is FYNNEI. The trim removed 6 bases at V and 5 bases at J, leaving 4 bases unmatched. CDR3 in amino acids: CASSAGQGYQPQHF. CDR3 in DNA: TGTGCCAGCAGCGCGGGACAGGGGTATCAGCCCCAGCATTTT. The entire variable domain, with the rest obtained from reference TRBV2 and TRBJ1-5, is as follows: EPEVTQTPSHQVTQMGQEVILRCVPISNHLYFYWYRQILGQKVEFLVSFYNNEISEKSEIFDDQFSVERPDGSNFTLKIRSTKLEDSAMYFCASSAGQGYQPQHFGDGTRLSIL.

This clone occurred once. This chain links TRBV11-2 with TRBJ2-5, with TRBD2 matching over 7 bases. V gave up 5 bases and J gave up 4 bases; unmatched junction bases: 10. Per the germline V gene, CDR1 is SGHAT and CDR2 is FQNNGV. CDR3 length equals 15 residues. This CDR3 reads CASSRWAGVVETQYF. The CDR3 region has the DNA TGTGCCAGCAGCCGCTGGGCGGGAGTAGTAGAGACCCAGTACTTC.

The chain uses TRBV5-5 and TRBJ2-5, with 13 bases fitting TRBD2. The CDR3 runs 15 residues. Germline-derived CDR1 and CDR2 are SGHKS and YYEKEE (reference sequence). The trim removed 7 bases at V and 5 bases at J, leaving 8 bases unmatched. CDR3 region: CASGTSGISRETQYF. CDR3 sequence (DNA): TGTGCCAGCGGGACTAGCGGGATCTCGAGGGAGACCCAGTACTTC.

The chain has TRBV2 and TRBJ2-1; 14 bases match TRBD2. This CDR3 has 15 residues. The V gene's germline CDR1 is SNHLY and CDR2 FYNNEI. The J segment lost 7 bases and the V segment lost 8 bases, leaving 7 bases of the junction unmatched. The CDR3 reads CASHYWTSGRNEQFF. The CDR3 DNA follows: TGTGCCAGCCACTACTGGACTAGCGGGAGGAATGAGCAGTTCTTC.

As regards this clone: The same CDR3 can be traced to other DNA sequences in this sample. The genes are TRBV5-1 and TRBJ2-7; TRBD1 aligns across 10 bases. The CDR3 spans 15 residues. Trimming cost V 0 bases and J 3 bases; bases outside gene matches: 3. CDR1 SGHRS and CDR2 YFSETQ come from the germline V gene. CDR3 in DNA: TGCGCCAGCAGCTTGGCCGGGACAGGGGTCTACGAGCAGTACTTC. As protein: CASSLAGTGVYEQYF.

CDR3 bases: TGTGCCAGCAGGGTAGGGACAGGGCGCGGCACAGATACGCAGTATTTT. This codes for CASRVGTGRGTDTQYF. V usage is TRBV2 and J usage is TRBJ2-3; 9 bases are a match to TRBD1. The germline CDR1 and CDR2 sequences are SNHLY and FYNNEI. The J segment lost 1 base and the V segment lost 6 bases, leaving 8 bases of the junction unmatched. This CDR3 is 16 amino acids long.

This clone has only one observation. The CDR3 bases are TGTGCCAGCGGAAATAGCGGGAGGCGCACAGATACGCAGTATTTT. Translating it yields CASGNSGRRTDTQYF. V is TRBV7-9 and J is TRBJ2-3; 10 bases fit TRBD2. V trimming: 8 bases; J trimming: 1 base; junction bases outside the gene matches: 6. The CDR3 runs to 15 residues. Germline assignment: CDR1 SEHNR and CDR2 FQNEAQ (reference sequence). The entire variable domain, with the rest obtained from reference TRBV7-9 and TRBJ2-3, is as follows: DTGVSQNPRHKITKRGQNVTFRCDPISEHNRLYWYRQTLGQGPEFLTYFQNEAQLEKSRLLSDRFSAERPKGSFSTLEIQRTEQGDSAMYLCASGNSGRRTDTQYFGPGTRLTVL.

J is TRBJ1-1 and V is TRBV7-9; no definite D call. The germline gives CDR1 SEHNR, CDR2 FQNEAQ (reference sequence). The CDR3 spans 14 residues. V was pared by 2 bases and J by 5 bases, with 12 bases between. The CDR3: CASSLSRTVTEAFF. CDR3 nucleotides: TGTGCCAGCAGCTTATCGCGGACTGTTACTGAAGCTTTCTTT.

The genes are TRBV10-3 and TRBJ2-1; the D is unclear. Per the germline V gene, CDR1 is ENHRY and CDR2 is SYGVKD. Trimming pared 3 bases from V and 3 bases from J, leaving 12 bases between. This CDR3 has 15 residues. The chain's CDR3 is CAISDLALGYNEQFF. CDR3 DNA: TGTGCCATCAGTGATCTGGCGTTGGGCTACAATGAGCAGTTCTTC.

CDR3 loop: CASSEVDREEKLFF. Written as DNA, the CDR3 is TGTGCCAGCAGTGAAGTTGACAGGGAGGAAAAACTGTTTTTT. The chain combines TRBV6-1 with TRBJ1-4; 7 bases fit TRBD1. Trimming took 1 base from V and 8 from J; bases not matched to a gene: 4. Germline CDR1 is MNHNS and CDR2 is SASEGT. This CDR3 is built from 14 residues.

V usage is TRBV5-6 and J usage is TRBJ2-1; TRBD1 or TRBD2 may be the D gene (5 bases each). The V gene's germline CDR1 is SGHDT and CDR2 YYEEEE. The V and J ends lost 7 bases and 0 bases respectively, with 14 bases between them. This CDR3 comprises 15 residues. This CDR3 reads CASYEIGGSYNEQFF. The CDR3 bases are TGTGCCAGCTACGAAATTGGGGGCTCCTACAATGAGCAGTTCTTC.

The gene calls are TRBV29-1 and TRBJ2-1, with TRBD1 identical over 8 bases. The CDR3 extends over 13 amino acids. V was clipped by 2 bases and J by 9 bases; unmatched bases: 6. Germline lookup yields CDR1 SQVTM and CDR2 ANQGSEA. Written as DNA, the CDR3 is TGCAGCGTTGAAACGGCAGGGGGCTTTGAGCAGTTCTTC. Its protein is CSVETAGGFEQFF.

The rearrangement joins TRBV18 to TRBJ1-1; D is perhaps TRBD1 (5 bases). This CDR3 has 15 amino acids. Trimming took off 3 bases at V and 6 bases at J, with 17 bases between the two ends. Germline assignment: CDR1 KGHSH and CDR2 LQKENI. The CDR3 here is CASSPGVEPGAEAFF. The CDR3 DNA is TGTGCCAGCTCACCGGGGGTTGAACCTGGCGCTGAAGCTTTCTTT. Based on the CDR3 plus reference TRBV18 and TRBJ1-1, the full variable domain is NAGVMQNPRHLVRRRGQEARLRCSPMKGHSHVYWYRQLPEEGLKFMVYLQKENIIDESGMPKERFSAEFPKEGPSILRIQQVVRGDSAAYFCASSPGVEPGAEAFFGQGTRLTVV.

The chain is built from TRBV6-6 and TRBJ1-1; no clear D gene. Trimming shortened V by 6 bases and J by 4 bases, and 12 bases separated the two germline ends. Germline V gene sequence: CDR1 MNHNY, CDR2 SVGAGI (reference sequence). CDR3 size: 13 residues. Written as DNA, the CDR3 is TGTGCCAGCAGCCCCGGGCTCATCACTGAAGCTTTCTTT. Encoded protein: CASSPGLITEAFF.

The chain recombines TRBV7-8 with TRBJ2-7, with TRBD1 as a possible D gene (5 bases). Germline V gene lookup returns CDR1 SGHVS and CDR2 FQNEAQ. The CDR3 extends over 14 amino acids. Deletions cut 4 bases from V and 1 base from J, with 11 bases between. CDR3 loop: CASSSSRVSYEQYF. CDR3 DNA: TGTGCCAGCAGCTCGAGCAGGGTTTCCTACGAGCAGTACTTC. Full variable domain (missing parts from reference TRBV7-8 and TRBJ2-7): GAGVSQSPRYKVAKRGQDVALRCDPISGHVSLFWYQQALGQGPEFLTYFQNEAQLDKSGLPSDRFFAERPEGSVSTLKIQRTQQEDSAVYLCASSSSRVSYEQYFGPGTRLTVT.

The chain recombines TRBV7-2 with TRBJ1-4; 7 bases are a match to TRBD1. Germline values: CDR1 SGHTA, CDR2 FQGNSA. The CDR3 extends over 17 amino acids. V lost 1 base to trimming and J lost 5 bases; unmatched junction nucleotides: 10. This CDR3 is CASSLVSFGRGNEKLFF. In DNA form, the CDR3 reads TGTGCCAGCAGCTTAGTCTCTTTTGGCAGGGGGAATGAAAAACTGTTTTTT.

The chain links TRBV4-1 to TRBJ2-5; 8 positions agree with TRBD2. Germline CDR1 and CDR2: MGHRA and YSYEKL. The CDR3 is 18 residues long. Trimming cost V 0 bases and J 4 bases; bases outside gene matches: 13. The CDR3 is CASSQDTTGGPLIETQYF. Here the CDR3 DNA reads TGCGCCAGCAGCCAAGATACGACGGGAGGGCCTTTAATAGAGACCCAGTACTTC.

The V gene is TRBV5-4, the J gene TRBJ2-2, with TRBD1 matching 7 bases. CDR1 and CDR2 from the germline V gene are SGHNT and YYREEE (reference sequence). Trimming took 0 bases from V and 0 from J; bases not matched to a gene: 2. This CDR3 has 16 residues. CDR3 coding DNA: TGTGCCAGCAGCTTGGAAGGGGGCACGAACACCGGGGAGCTGTTTTTT. Encoded protein: CASSLEGGTNTGELFF.

The chain recombines TRBV27 with TRBJ1-1, with D hard to call. V was pared by 6 bases and J by 1 base, with 15 bases between. Germline V gene sequence: CDR1 MNHEY, CDR2 SMNVEV (reference sequence). The CDR3 runs to 15 residues. The CDR3 loop reads CASRRDPPRNTEAFF. CDR3 nucleotides: TGTGCCAGCAGACGCGACCCACCCAGGAACACTGAAGCTTTCTTT.